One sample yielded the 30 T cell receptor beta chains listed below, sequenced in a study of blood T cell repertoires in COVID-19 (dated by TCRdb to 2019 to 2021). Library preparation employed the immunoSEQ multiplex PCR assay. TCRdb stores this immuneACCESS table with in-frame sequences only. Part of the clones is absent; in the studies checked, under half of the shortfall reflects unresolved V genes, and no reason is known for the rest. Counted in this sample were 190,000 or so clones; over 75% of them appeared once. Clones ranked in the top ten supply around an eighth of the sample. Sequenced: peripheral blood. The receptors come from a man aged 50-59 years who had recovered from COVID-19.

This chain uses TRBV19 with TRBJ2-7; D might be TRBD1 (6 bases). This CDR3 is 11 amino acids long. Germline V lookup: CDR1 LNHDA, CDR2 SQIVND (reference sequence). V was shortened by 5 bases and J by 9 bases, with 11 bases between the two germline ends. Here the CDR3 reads CASSEQGWQYF. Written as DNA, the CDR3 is TGTGCCAGTAGTGAACAGGGATGGCAGTACTTC.

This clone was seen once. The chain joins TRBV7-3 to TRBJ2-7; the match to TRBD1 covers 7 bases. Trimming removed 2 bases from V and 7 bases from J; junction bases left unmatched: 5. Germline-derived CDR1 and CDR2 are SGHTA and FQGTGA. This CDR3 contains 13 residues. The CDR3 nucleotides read TGTGCCAGCAGCTTATTTCCACAGGGGGAGCAGTACTTC. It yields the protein CASSLFPQGEQYF.

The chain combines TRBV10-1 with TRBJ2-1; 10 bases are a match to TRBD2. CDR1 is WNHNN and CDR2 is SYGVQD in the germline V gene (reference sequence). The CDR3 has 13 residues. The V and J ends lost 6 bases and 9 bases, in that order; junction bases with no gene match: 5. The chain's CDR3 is CASRSSGSFEQFF. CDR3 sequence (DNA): TGCGCCAGCAGATCTAGCGGGAGTTTTGAGCAGTTCTTC.

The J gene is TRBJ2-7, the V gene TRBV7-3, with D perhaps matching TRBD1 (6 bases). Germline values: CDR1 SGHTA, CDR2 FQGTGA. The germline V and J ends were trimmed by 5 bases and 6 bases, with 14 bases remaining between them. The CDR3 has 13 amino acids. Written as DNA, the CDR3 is TGTGCCAGCAGCCAAACCTCCAGGGGCGAGCAGTACTTC. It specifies CASSQTSRGEQYF.

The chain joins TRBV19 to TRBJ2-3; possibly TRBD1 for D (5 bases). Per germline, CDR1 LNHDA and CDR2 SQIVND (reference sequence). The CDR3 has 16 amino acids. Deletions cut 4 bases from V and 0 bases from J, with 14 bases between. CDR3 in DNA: TGTGCCAGTAGTACAGGGCTAGGATCTAGCACAGATACGCAGTATTTT. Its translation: CASSTGLGSSTDTQYF. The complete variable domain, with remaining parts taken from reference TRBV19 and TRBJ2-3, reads DGGITQSPKYLFRKEGQNVTLSCEQNLNHDAMYWYRQDPGQGLRLIYYSQIVNDFQKGDIAEGYSVSREKKESFPLTVTSAQKNPTAFYLCASSTGLGSSTDTQYFGPGTRLTVL.

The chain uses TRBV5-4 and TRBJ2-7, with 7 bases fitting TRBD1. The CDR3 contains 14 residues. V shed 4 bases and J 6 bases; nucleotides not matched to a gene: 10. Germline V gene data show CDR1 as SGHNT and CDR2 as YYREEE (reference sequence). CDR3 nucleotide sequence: TGTGCCAGCAGCCTACCGGGACAGTCCCGCGAGCAGTACTTC. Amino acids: CASSLPGQSREQYF. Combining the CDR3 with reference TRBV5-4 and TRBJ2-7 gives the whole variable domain ETGVTQSPTHLIKTRGQQVTLRCSSQSGHNTVSWYQQALGQGPQFIFQYYREEENGRGNFPPRFSGLQFPNYSSELNVNALELDDSALYLCASSLPGQSREQYFGPGTRLTVT.

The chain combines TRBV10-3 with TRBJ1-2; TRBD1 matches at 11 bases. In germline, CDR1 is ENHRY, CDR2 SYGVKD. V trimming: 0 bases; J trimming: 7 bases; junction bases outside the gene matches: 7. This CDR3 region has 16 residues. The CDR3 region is CAISESRGQGVSGYTF. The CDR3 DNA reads TGTGCCATCAGTGAGTCACGGGGACAGGGGGTCTCTGGCTACACCTTC.

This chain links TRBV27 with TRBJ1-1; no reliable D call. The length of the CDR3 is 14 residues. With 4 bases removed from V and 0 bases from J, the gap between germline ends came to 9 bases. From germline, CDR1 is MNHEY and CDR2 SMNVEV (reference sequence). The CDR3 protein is CASSSGLVNTEAFF. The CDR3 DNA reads TGTGCCAGCAGTTCGGGTTTAGTGAACACTGAAGCTTTCTTT.

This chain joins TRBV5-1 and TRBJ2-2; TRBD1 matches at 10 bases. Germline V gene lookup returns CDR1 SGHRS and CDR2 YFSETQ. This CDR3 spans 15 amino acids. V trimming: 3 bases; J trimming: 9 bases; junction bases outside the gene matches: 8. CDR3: CASSSGTGVPWELFF. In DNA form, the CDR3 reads TGCGCCAGCAGCTCCGGGACAGGGGTCCCGTGGGAGCTGTTTTTT.

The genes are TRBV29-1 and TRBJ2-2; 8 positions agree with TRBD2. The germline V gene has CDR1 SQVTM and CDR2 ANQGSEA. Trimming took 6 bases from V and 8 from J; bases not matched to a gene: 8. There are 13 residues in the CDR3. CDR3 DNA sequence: TGCAGCGTCGTAGCGGGCGGGAGGGGGGAGCTGTTTTTT. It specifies CSVVAGGRGELFF.

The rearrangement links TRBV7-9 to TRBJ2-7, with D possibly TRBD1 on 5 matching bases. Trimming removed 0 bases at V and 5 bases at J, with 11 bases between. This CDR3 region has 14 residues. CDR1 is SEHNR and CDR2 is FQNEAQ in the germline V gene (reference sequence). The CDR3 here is CASSLAGRADEQYF. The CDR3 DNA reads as TGTGCCAGCAGCTTAGCGGGCAGGGCGGACGAGCAGTACTTC.

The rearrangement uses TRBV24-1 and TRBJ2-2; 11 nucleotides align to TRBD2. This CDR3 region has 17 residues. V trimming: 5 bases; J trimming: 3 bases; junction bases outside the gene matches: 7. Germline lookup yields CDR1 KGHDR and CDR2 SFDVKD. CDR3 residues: CATSGPTSGGYTGELFF. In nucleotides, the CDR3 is TGTGCCACCAGTGGCCCAACTAGCGGGGGATACACCGGGGAGCTGTTTTTT.

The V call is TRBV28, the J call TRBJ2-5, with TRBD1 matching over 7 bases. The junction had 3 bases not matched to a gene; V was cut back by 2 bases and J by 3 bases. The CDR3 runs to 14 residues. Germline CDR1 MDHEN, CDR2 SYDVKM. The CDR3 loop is CASSLPGQEETQYF. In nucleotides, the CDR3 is TGTGCCAGCAGTTTACCCGGACAGGAAGAGACCCAGTACTTC.

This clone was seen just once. The CDR3 region is CASSPPTPSGTVEQYF. CDR3 in DNA: TGTGCCAGCAGTCCACCTACTCCAAGCGGGACGGTCGAGCAGTACTTC. The chain has TRBV28 and TRBJ2-7; 7 nucleotides match TRBD2. This CDR3 has 16 residues. J was trimmed by 6 bases and V by 5 bases; bases with no gene match: 16. CDR1 is MDHEN and CDR2 is SYDVKM in the germline V gene.

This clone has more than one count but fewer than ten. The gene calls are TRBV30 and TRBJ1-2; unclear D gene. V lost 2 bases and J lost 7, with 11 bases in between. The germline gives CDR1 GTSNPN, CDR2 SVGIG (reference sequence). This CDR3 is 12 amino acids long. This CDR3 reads CAWSYSVGGYTF. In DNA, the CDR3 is TGTGCCTGGAGTTACAGTGTCGGTGGCTACACCTTC.

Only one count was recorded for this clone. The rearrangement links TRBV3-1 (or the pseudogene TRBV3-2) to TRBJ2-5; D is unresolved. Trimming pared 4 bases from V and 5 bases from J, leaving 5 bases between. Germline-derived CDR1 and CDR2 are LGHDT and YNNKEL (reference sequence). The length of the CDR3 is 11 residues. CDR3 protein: CASSLRETQYF. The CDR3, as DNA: TGTGCCAGCAGCCTGAGGGAGACCCAGTACTTC.

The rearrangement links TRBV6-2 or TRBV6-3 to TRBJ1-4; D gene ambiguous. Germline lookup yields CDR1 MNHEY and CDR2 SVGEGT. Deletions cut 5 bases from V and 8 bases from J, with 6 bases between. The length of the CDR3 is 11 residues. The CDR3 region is CASSRHEKLFF. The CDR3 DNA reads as TGTGCCAGCAGTAGACACGAAAAACTGTTTTTT.

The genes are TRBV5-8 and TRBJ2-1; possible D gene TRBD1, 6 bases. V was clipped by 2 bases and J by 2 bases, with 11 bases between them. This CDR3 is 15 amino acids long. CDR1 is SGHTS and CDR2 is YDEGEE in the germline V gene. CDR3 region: CASSLRGQPYNEQFF. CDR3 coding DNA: TGTGCCAGCAGCTTACGGGGACAACCCTACAATGAGCAGTTCTTC. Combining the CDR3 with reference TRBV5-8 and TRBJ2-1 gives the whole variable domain EAGVTQSPTHLIKTRGQQATLRCSPISGHTSVYWYQQALGLGLQFLLWYDEGEERNRGNFPPRFSGRQFPNYSSELNVNALELEDSALYLCASSLRGQPYNEQFFGPGTRLTVL.

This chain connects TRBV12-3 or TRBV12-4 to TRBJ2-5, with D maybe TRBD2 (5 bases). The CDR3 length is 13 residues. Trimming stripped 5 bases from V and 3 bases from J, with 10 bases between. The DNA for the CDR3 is TGTGCCAGCAGTCCCGGGGTAAAAGAGACCCAGTACTTC. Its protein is CASSPGVKETQYF.

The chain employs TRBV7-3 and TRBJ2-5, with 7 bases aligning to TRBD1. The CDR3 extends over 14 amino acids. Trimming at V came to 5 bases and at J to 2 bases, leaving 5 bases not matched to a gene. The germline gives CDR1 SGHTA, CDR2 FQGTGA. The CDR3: CASSPGTAQETQYF. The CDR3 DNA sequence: TGTGCCAGCAGCCCTGGGACAGCTCAAGAGACCCAGTACTTC.

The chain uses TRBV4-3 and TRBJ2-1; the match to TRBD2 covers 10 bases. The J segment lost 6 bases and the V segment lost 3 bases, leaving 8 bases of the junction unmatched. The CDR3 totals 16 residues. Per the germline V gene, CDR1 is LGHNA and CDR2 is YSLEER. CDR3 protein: CASSQKASGSINEQFF. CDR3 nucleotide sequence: TGCGCCAGCAGCCAGAAAGCTAGCGGGAGTATCAATGAGCAGTTCTTC.

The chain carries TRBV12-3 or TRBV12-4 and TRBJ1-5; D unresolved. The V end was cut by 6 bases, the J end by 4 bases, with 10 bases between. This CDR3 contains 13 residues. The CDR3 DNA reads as TGTGCCAGCAGAGAGAGGGCAAATCAGCCCCAGCATTTT. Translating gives CASRERANQPQHF.

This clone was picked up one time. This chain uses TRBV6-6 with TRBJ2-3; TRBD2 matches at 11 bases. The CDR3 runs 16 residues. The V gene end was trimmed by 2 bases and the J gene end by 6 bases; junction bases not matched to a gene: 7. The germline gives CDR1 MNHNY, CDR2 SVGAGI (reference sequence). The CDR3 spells CASSYTLAGEADTQYF. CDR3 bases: TGTGCCAGCAGTTACACACTAGCGGGAGAGGCGGATACGCAGTATTTT.

In nucleotides, the CDR3 is TGCGCCAGCAGCCAAGGGGACAGGGGACATGGCTACACCTTC. This gives the protein CASSQGDRGHGYTF. This chain joins TRBV4-3 and TRBJ1-2, with 10 bases matching TRBD1. The V gene end was trimmed by 1 base and the J gene end by 6 bases; junction bases not matched to a gene: 2. The germline gives CDR1 LGHNA, CDR2 YSLEER. The CDR3 has 14 residues.

The CDR3 loop is CASSPDRGSYEQYF. In DNA form, the CDR3 reads TGTGCCAGCTCACCAGATCGGGGTAGCTACGAGCAGTACTTC. V usage is TRBV18 and J usage is TRBJ2-7; possible D gene TRBD2, 5 bases. The CDR3 spans 14 residues. The V gene's germline CDR1 is KGHSH and CDR2 LQKENI. The V end was cut by 2 bases, the J end by 3 bases, with 11 bases between.

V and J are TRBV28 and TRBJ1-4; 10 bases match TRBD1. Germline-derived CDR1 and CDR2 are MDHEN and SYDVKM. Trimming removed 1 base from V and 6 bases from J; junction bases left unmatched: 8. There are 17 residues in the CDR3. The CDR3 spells CASSLSTGTGEYEKLFF. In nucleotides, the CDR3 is TGTGCCAGCAGTTTATCAACCGGGACAGGGGAATATGAAAAACTGTTTTTT.

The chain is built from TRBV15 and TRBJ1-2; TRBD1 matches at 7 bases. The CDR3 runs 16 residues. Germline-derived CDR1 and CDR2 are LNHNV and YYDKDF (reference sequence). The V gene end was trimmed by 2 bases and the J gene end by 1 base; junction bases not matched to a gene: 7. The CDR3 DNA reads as TGTGCCACCAGCAGAAACCGACAGGGACGTAACTATGGCTACACCTTC. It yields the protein CATSRNRQGRNYGYTF.

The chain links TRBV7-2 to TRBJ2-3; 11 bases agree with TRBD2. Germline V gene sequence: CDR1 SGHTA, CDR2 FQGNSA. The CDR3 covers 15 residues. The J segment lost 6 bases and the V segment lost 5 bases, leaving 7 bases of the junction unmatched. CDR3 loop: CASSTLAGGRDTQYF. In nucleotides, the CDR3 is TGTGCCAGCAGCACCCTAGCGGGGGGTCGTGATACGCAGTATTTT.

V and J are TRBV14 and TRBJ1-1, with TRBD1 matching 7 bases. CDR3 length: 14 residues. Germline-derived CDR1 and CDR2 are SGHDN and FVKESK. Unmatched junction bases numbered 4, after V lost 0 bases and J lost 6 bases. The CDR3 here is CASSQEWQGAEAFF. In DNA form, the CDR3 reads TGTGCCAGCAGCCAAGAGTGGCAGGGGGCTGAAGCTTTCTTT.

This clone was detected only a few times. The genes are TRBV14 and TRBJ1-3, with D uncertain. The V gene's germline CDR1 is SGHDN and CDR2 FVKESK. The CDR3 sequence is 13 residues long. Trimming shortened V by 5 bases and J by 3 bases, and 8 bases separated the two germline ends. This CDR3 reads CASSEGYGNTIYF. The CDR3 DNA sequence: TGTGCCAGCAGCGAAGGCTATGGAAACACCATATATTTT.